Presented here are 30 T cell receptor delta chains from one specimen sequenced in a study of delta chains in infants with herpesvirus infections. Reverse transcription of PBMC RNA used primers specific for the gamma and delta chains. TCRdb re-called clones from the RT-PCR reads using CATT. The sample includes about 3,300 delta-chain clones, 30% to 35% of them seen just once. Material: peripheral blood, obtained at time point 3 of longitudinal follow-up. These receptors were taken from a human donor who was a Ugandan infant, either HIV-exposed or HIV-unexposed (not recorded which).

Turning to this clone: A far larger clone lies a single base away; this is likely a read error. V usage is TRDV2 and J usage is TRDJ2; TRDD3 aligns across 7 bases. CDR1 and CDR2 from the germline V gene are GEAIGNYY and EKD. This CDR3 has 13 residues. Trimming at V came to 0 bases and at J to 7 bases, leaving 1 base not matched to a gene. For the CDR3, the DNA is TGTGCCTGTGACACCTGGGGGAGAGCACAACTCTTCTTT. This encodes CACDTWGRAQLFF.

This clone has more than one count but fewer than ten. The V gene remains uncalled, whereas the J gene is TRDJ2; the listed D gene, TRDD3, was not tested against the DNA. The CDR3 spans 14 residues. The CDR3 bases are TGTGCGAGAGATGGGGGATACGCGACAGCACAACTCTTCTTT. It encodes CARDGGYATAQLFF.

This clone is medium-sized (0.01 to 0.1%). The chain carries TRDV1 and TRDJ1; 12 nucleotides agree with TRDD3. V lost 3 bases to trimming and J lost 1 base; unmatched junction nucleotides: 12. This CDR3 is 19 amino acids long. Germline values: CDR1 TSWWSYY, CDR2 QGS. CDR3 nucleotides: TGTGCTCTTGGGGACAGCCAGCGGTACTGGGGGATACTCACCGATAAACTCATCTTT. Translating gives CALGDSQRYWGILTDKLIF.

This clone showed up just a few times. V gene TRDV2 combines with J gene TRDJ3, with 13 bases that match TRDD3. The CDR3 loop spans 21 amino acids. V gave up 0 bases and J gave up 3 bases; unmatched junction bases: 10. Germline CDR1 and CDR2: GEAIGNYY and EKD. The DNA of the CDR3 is TGTGCCTGTGACACCGTACTGGGGGATACGCGAAGGGTCTGGGACACCCGACAGATGTTTTTC. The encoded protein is CACDTVLGDTRRVWDTRQMFF.

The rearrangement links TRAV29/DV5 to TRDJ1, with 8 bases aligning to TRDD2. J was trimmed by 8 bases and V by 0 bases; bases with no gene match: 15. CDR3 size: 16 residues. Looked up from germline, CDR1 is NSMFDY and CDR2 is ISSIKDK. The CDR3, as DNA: TGTGCAGCAAGCGGGGGGGACCTCTTCCTACGGGACAAACTCATCTTT. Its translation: CAASGGDLFLRDKLIF.

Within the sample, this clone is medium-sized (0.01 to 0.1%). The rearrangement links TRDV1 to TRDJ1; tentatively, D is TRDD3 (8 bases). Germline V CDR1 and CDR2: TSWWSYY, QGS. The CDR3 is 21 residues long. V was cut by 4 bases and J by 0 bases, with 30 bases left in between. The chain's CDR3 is CALGALTSYSWGTPYTDKLIF. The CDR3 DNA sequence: TGTGCTCTTGGGGCCTTGACTTCCTATTCCTGGGGGACACCATACACCGATAAACTCATCTTT.

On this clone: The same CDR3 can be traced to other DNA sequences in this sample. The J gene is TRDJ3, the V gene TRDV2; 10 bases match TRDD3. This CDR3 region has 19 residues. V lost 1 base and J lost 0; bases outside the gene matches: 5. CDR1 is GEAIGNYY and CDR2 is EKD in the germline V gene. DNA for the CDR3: TGTGCCTGTGACACTGGGGGATACAGGGACTCCTGGGACACCCGACAGATGTTTTTC. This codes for CACDTGGYRDSWDTRQMFF.

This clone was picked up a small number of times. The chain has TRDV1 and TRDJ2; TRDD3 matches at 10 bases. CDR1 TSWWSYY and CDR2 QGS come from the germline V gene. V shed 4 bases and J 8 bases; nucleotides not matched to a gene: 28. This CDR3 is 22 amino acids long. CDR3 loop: CALGGPDFTKGIWGINRAQLFF. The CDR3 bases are TGTGCTCTTGGGGGACCCGACTTTACGAAGGGGATCTGGGGGATAAATCGGGCACAACTCTTCTTT.

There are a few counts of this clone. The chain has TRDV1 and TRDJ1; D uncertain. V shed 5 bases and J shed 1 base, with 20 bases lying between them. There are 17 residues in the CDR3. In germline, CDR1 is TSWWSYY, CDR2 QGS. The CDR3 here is CALGHYGFHLCTDKLIF. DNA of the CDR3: TGTGCTCTTGGGCACTACGGTTTCCATCTCTGCACCGATAAACTCATCTTT.

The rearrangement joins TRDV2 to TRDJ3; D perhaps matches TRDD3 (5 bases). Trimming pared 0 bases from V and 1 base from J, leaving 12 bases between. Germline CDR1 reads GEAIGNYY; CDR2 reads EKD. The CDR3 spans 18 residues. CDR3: CACDTADKWSWDTRQMFF. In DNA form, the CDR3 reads TGTGCCTGTGACACCGCGGATAAATGGTCCTGGGACACCCGACAGATGTTTTTC.

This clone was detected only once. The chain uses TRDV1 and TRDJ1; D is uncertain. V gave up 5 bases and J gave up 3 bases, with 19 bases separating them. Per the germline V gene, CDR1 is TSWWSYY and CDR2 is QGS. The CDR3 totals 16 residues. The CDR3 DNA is TGTGCTCTTGGGTATCGCCCGGGCAGTACGTCCGATAAACTCATCTTT. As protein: CALGYRPGSTSDKLIF.

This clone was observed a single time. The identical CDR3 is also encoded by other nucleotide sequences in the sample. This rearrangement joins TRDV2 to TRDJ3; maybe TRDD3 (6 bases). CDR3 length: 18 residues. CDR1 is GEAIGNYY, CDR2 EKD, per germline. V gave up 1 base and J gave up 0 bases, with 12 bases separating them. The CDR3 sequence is CACDTGGPLSWDTRQMFF. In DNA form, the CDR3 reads TGTGCCTGTGACACTGGGGGTCCCCTCTCCTGGGACACCCGACAGATGTTTTTC.

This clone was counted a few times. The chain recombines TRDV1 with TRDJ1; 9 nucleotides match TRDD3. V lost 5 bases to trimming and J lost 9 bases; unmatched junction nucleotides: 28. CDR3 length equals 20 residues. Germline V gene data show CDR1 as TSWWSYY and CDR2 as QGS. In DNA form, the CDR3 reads TGTGCTCTTGGGTTGCGCCCAAATTCGCCCCGGCCCTCGCTGGGGGATGAACTCATCTTT. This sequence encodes CALGLRPNSPRPSLGDELIF.

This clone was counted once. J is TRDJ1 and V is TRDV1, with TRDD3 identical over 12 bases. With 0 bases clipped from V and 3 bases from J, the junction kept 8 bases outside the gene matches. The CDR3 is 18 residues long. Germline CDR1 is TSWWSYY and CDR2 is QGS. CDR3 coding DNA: TGTGCTCTTGGGGAACTGGTTCTACTGGGGGATACTCCCGATAAACTCATCTTT. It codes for CALGELVLLGDTPDKLIF.

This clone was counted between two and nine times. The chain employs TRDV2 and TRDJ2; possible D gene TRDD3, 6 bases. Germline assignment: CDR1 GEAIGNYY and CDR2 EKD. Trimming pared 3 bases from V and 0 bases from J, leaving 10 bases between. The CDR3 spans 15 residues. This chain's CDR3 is CACDPWGSLTAQLFF. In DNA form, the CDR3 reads TGTGCCTGTGACCCGTGGGGATCTTTGACAGCACAACTCTTCTTT.

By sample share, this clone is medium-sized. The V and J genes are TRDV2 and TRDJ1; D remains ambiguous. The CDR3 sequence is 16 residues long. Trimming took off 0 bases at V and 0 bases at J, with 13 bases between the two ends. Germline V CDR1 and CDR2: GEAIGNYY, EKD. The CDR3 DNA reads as TGTGCCTGTGACACCGTACTGCGCCTGTACACCGATAAACTCATCTTT. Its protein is CACDTVLRLYTDKLIF.

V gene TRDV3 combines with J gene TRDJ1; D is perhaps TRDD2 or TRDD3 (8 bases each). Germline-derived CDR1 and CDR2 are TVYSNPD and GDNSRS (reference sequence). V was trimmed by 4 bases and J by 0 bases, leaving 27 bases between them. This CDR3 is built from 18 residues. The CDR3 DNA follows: TGTGCCTGTCTTCCTACTCAACCTGTACTGGGGGACACCGATAAACTCATCTTT. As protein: CACLPTQPVLGDTDKLIF.

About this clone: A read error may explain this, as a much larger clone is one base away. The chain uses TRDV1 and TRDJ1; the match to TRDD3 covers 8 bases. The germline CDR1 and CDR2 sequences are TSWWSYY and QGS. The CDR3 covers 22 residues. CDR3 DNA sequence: TGTGCTCGTGGGGAACTCCCTCCGAGTATGACTACTGGGGGTTCTTACACCGATAAACTCATCTTT. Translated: CARGELPPSMTTGGSYTDKLIF.

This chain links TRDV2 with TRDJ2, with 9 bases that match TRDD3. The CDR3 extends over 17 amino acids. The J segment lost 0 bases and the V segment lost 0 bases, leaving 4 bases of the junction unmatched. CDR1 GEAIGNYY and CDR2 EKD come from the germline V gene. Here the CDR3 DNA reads TGTGCCTGTGACACCGTACTGGGGGAAGCTTTGACAGCACAACTCTTCTTT. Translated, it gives CACDTVLGEALTAQLFF.

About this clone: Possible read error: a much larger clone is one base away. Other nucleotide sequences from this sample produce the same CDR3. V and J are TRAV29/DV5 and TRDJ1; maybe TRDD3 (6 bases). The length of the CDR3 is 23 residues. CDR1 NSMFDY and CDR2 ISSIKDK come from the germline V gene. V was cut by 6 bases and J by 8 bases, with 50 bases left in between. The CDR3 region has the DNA TGTGCAGTCACCCCCGTACTGGGCCGAGGAATCGTCCCATCGGTGTTAGGAACGCACAAACTCATCTTT. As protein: CAVTPVLGRGIVPSVLGTHKLIF.

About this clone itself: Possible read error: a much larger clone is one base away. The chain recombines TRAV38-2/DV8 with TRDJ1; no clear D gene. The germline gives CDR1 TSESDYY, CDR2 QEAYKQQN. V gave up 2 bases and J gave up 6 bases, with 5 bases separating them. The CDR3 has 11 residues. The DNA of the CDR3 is TGTGCTTATAGGAGAGGATATAAACTCATCTTT. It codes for CAYRRGYKLIF.

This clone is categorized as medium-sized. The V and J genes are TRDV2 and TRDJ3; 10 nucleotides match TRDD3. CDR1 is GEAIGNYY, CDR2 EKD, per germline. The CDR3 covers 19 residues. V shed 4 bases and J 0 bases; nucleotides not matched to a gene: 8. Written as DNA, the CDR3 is TGTGCCTGTGATACCCTGGGGGATAAAAGCTCCTGGGACACCCGACAGATGTTTTTC. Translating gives CACDTLGDKSSWDTRQMFF.

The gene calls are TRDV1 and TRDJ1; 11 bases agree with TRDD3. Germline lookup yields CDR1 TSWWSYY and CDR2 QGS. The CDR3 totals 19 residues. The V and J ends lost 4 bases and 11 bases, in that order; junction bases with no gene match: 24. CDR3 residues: CALGVSPPAGAGGYQELIF. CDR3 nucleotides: TGTGCTCTTGGGGTCTCTCCTCCAGCCGGAGCTGGGGGATACCAGGAGCTCATCTTT.

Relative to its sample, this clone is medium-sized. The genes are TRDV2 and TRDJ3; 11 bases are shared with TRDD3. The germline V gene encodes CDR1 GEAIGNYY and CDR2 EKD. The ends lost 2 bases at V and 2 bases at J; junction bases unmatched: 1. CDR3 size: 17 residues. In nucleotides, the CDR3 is TGTGCCTGTGACATACTGGGGGATACCTGGGACACCCGACAGATGTTTTTC. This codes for CACDILGDTWDTRQMFF.

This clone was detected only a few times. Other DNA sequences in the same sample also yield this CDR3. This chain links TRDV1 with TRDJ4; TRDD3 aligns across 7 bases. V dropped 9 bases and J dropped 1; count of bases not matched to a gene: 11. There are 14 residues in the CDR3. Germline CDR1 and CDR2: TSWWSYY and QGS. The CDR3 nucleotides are TGTGCTCTGGTTACTGGGGATCTTATCAGACCCCTGATCTTT. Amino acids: CALVTGDLIRPLIF.

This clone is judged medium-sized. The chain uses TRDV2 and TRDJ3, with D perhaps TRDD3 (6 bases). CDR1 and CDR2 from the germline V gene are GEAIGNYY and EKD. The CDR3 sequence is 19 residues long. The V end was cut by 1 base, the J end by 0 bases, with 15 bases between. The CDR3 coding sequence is TGTGCCTGTGACACTTGGGGGGTTACCAGCTCCTGGGACACCCGACAGATGTTTTTC. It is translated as CACDTWGVTSSWDTRQMFF.

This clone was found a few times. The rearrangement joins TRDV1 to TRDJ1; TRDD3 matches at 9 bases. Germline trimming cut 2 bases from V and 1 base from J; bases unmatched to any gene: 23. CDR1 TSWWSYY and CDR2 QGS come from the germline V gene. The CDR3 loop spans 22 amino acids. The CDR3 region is CALGESSPTPFTGGLRTDKLIF. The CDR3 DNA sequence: TGTGCTCTTGGGGAAAGCTCCCCTACCCCTTTTACTGGGGGACTCCGCACCGATAAACTCATCTTT.

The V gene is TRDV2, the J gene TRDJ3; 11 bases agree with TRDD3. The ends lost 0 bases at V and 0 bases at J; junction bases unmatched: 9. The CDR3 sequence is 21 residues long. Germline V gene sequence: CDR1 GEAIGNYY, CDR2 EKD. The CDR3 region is CACDTSPVLGDSSWDTRQMFF. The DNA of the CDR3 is TGTGCCTGTGACACCAGCCCCGTACTGGGGGATAGCTCCTGGGACACCCGACAGATGTTTTTC.

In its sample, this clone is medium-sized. The CDR3 is CALGDPLRSLRSTGGYQLIF. The CDR3 DNA follows: TGTGCTCTTGGGGACCCTCTTCGCTCCCTCCGAAGTACTGGGGGATATCAACTCATCTTT. The rearrangement links TRDV1 to TRDJ1, with TRDD3 matching over 11 bases. In germline, CDR1 is TSWWSYY, CDR2 QGS. The CDR3 sequence is 20 residues long. Trimming at V came to 3 bases and at J to 9 bases, leaving 24 bases not matched to a gene.

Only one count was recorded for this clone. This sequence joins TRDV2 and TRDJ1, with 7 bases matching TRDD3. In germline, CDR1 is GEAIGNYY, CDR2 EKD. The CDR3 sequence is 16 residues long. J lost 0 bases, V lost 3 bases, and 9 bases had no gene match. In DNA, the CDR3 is TGTGCCTGTGACGCCTTGGGGGACAAGTACACCGATAAACTCATCTTT. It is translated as CACDALGDKYTDKLIF.